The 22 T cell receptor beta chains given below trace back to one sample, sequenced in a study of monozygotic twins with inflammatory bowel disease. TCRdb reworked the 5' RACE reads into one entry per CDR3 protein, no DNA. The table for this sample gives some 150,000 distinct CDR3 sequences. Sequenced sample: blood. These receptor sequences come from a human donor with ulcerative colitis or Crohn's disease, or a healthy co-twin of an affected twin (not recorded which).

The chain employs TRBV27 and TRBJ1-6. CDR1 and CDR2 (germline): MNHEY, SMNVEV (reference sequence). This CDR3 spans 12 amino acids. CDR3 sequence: CASKERNSPLHF.

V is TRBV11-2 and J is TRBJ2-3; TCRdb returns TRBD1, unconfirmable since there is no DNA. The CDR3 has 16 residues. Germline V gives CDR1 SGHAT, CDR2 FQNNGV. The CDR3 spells CASSLLGTGVKDTQYF. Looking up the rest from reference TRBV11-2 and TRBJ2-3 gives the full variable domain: EAGVAQSPRYKIIEKRQSVAFWCNPISGHATLYWYQQILGQGPKLLIQFQNNGVVDDSQLPKDRFSAERLKGVDSTLKIQPAKLEDSAVYLCASSLLGTGVKDTQYFGPGTRLTVL.

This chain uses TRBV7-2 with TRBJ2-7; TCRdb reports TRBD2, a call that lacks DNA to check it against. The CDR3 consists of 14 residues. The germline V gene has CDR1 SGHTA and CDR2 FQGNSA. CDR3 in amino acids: CASSFGTSTYEQYF.

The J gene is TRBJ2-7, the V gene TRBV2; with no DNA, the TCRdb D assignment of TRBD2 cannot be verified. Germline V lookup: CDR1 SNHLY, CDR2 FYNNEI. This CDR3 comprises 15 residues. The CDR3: CASSDGPRQAREQYF.

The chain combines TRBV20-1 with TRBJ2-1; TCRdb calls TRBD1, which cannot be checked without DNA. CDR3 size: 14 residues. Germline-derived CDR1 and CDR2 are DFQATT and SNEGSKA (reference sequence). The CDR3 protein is CSARGLTGVHEQFF.

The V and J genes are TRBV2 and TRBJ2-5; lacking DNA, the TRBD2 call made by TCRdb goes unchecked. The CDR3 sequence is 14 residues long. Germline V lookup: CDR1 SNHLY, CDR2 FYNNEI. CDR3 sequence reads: CASSYTSGLETQYF.

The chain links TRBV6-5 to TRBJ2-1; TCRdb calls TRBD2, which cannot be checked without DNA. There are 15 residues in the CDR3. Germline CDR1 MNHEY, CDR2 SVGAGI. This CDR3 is CASSYREGAYNEQFF.

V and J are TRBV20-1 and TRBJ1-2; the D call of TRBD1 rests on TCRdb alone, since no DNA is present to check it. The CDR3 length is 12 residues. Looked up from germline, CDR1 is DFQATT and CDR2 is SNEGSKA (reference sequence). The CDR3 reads CSAPLQGYGYTF.

CDR3 in amino acids: CSGKGPNEKLFF. The rearrangement joins TRBV29-1 to TRBJ1-4; TCRdb's D call, TRBD1, is unchecked because there is no DNA. From germline, CDR1 is SQVTM and CDR2 ANQGSEA. The CDR3 has 12 amino acids.

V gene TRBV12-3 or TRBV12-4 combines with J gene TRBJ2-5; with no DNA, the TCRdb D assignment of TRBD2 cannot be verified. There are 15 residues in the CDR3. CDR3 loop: CASSFGLGLAETQYF.

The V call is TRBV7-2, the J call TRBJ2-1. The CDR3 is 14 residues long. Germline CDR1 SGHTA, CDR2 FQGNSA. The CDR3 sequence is CASSLALAINEQFF.

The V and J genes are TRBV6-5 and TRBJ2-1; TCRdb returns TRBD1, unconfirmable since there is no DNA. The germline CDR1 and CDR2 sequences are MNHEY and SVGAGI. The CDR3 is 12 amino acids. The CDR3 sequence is CASNRDRGAEFF.

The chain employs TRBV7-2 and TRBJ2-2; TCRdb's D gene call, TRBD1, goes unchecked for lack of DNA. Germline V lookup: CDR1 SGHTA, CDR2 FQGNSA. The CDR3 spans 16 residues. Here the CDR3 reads CASSFRTGPNTGELFF.

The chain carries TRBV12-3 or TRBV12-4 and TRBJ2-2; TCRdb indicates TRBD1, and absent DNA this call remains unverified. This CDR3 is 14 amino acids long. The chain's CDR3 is CASSWTGNTGELFF.

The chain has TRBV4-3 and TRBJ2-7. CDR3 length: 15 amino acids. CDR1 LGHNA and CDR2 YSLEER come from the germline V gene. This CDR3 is CASSQGPLVRHEQYF.

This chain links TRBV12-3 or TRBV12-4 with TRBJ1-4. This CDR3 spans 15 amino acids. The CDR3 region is CASSLRRGGEAKLFF.

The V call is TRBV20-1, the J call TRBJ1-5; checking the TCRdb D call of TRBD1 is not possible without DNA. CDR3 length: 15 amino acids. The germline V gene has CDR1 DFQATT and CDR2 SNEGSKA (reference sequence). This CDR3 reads CSARDSRGSNQPQHF.

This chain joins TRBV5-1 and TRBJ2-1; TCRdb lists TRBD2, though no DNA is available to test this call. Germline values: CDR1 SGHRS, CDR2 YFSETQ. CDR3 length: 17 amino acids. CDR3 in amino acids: CASSLLAGDGSYNEQFF.

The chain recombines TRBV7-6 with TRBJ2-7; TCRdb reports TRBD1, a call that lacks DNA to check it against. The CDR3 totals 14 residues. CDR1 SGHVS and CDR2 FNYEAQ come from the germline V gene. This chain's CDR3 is CASSPPDRFYEQYF.

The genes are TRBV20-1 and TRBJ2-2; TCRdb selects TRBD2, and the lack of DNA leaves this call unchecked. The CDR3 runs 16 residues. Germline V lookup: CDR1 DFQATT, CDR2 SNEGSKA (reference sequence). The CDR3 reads CSARDVRGGNTGELFF.

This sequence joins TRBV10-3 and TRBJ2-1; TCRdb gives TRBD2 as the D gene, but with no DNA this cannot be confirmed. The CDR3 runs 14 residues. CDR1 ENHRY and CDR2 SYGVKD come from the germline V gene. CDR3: CAITSSGDYNEQFF.

CDR3 sequence: CASSYQLTGTGDGYTF. The chain links TRBV6-5 to TRBJ1-2; lacking DNA, the TRBD1 call made by TCRdb goes unchecked. CDR3 size: 16 residues. Germline values: CDR1 MNHEY, CDR2 SVGAGI.